The clone carrying this T cell receptor (beta chain) appeared a few times. Its antigen is as yet unknown. This specimen belongs to a study of T-cell memory formation after mild COVID-19. Study as a whole: Clusters were largely donor specific. Findings and limits, study-wide: Pre-infection memory contained some responding clones, which suggested that cross-reactive memory had joined.

The V and J ends lost 6 bases and 0 bases, in that order; junction bases with no gene match: 0. The CDR3 covers 13 residues. Barcoded TCR alpha and TCR beta cDNA libraries with UMIs came from 5'RACE using constant-segment primers. TCRdb fed the 5' RACE reads into MiXCR, producing one record per CDR3 protein. This repertoire shows more than 250,000 distinct CDR3 sequences, 16% found once; its top ten account for 20% to 25%. V is TRBV12-3 or TRBV12-4 and J is TRBJ1-2; the match to TRBD1 covers 8 bases. Sequenced sample: PBMCs or a T cell subset sorted from them (not recorded which). The sequence derives from a man younger than 30 who had mild COVID-19 (a few samples of this study predate the infection). Cell type and time point are not known. CDR3 DNA: TGTGCCAGCAGACAGGGGGCTAACTATGGCTACACCTTC. Translation gives CASRQGANYGYTF.